This T cell receptor (beta chain) was recovered during a study of Ad26.COV2.S vaccination and SARS-CoV-2 variants (dated by TCRdb to the early 2020s). Turning to the overall study: Vaccine-arm donors came from COV1001, a multicentre, randomized, double-blind, placebo-controlled phase I-IIa trial of Ad26.COV2.S in healthy adults. The TCR-sequenced set comprised approximately 30 samples: around 20 Ad26.COV2.S vaccine recipients, 5 placebo recipients and 8 SARS-CoV-2 convalescent individuals. Participants in the trial were split at random into five groups of five each, receiving low-dose or high-dose Ad26.COV2.S once or twice, or else placebo on both occasions. Ad26.COV2.S was administered intramuscularly at a dose of 5x10^10 or 1x10^11 viral particles, either as one shot or as two shots given 56 days apart. TCRbeta repertoire sequencing served as the tool for gauging how specific and how broad the SARS-CoV-2-reactive T cell receptors were following Ad26.COV2.S vaccination. Investigators did not know the trial group allocation while performing experiments and assessing outcomes.

On the study overall, not on this receptor specifically: Vaccine and placebo recipients had similar non-spike TCR breadth, a finding consistent with the vaccine containing only spike. Substantial breadth of spike-specific CD8+ and CD4+ T cell responses was reported after vaccination. Higher spike-specific TCR breadth was observed in Ad26.COV2.S recipients than in placebo recipients (P = 0.0014). It was noted by the authors that total T cell responses may have been underestimated by the TCR breadth and depth analyses. The study was not powered to compare responses between vaccine doses or regimens.

The immunoSEQ Assay was the method used to sequence TCRbeta CDR3 regions. After extraction, genomic DNA underwent amplification by bias-controlled multiplex PCR, followed by high-throughput sequencing. The study's own analysis went as follows. Collapsing and filtering of sequences were performed to quantify the absolute abundance of each unique TCRbeta CDR3 region. T cell fraction was estimated by normalizing TCRbeta template counts to usable DNA, which was measured by amplifying reference genes present in all nucleated cells. Repertoire TCRs were annotated as SARS-CoV-2-specific by exact matching of V gene, CDR3 amino acid sequence and J gene to a known reactive TCR set. The reference SARS-CoV-2 TCR set was obtained from MIRA and was filtered for enrichment in COVID-19-positive ImmuneCODE repertoires, whereby public or cross-reactive TCRs were removed. Based on the MIRA antigens, annotated TCRs were further analysed at the level of specific ORF or position within ORF. Depth was the summed frequency of annotated unique rearrangements, while breadth was defined as annotated unique rearrangements over total unique productive rearrangements. TCR breadth was compared between groups using two-sided Wilcoxon rank-sum tests. TCRdb re-hosts the immuneACCESS table, in-frame sequences only. Its copies lack some clones; in the studies checked, an unresolved V gene accounts for under half of them, and the cause for the rest is not known. The V and J calls and clone size are taken from that table; D and trimming were inferred from the DNA. The sample includes under 250,000 clones, with approximately 90% observed a single time. The ten largest make up roughly 3% of the sample.

The germline ends are 10 bases apart after V is trimmed by 0 bases and J by 4 bases. Counted from cysteine to phenylalanine, this CDR3 has 15 amino acids. Kept here is only the CDR3 DNA, which spans 45 bases and is read in frame from base 1. According to the germline V gene, CDR1 reads LGHNA and CDR2 reads YSLEER. The sample's treatment or condition label is to be understood as: some 19 received Ad26.COV2.S at low or high dose, single or two shots; about 5 received placebo; per-sample allocation not given. For vaccine and placebo recipients, repertoires were sequenced using samples collected on day 63 after the first injection. Between 29 July and 7 August 2020, Cohort 1b enrolled 20 to 30 adults aged 18-55 years at one site in Boston, USA. Ad26.COV2.S was a replication-incompetent adenovirus type 26 vector that expressed a prefusion-stabilized SARS-CoV-2 spike protein derived from the original Wuhan strain.

Comments on this clone: The antigen this receptor binds is unknown. Per-nucleotide qualities are absent, and no much larger clonotype sits a single base away.

This specimen consisted of peripheral blood, obtained in a trial of Ad26.COV2.S vaccine versus placebo. The chain was built from TRBV4-3 and TRBJ2-1, with the D gene uncertain. This TCR was recovered from a person aged 18-65 years who received the Ad26.COV2.S COVID-19 vaccine or a placebo. The DNA is as follows: TGCGCCAGCAGCCAAGATCAGTACGGGTACAATGAGCAGTTCTTC. This gives the protein CASSQDQYGYNEQFF.